The T cell receptor (beta chain) under discussion was sequenced for a study of blood T cell repertoires in COVID-19 (dated by TCRdb to 2018 to 2021). In terms of the full investigation: Collaborator samples came from the United States, Italy and Spain and covered acute and convalescent phases of COVID-19. The prospective study material was composed of cDNA or gDNA derived from T cells, B-cell-depleted T cells, or PBMCs. Deeply sampled blood TCRbeta repertoires from subjects exposed to, actively infected with, or recovered from COVID-19 were included in the dataset. The repertoires were released in a freely available public database meant as a resource for research on the immune response to SARS-CoV-2. Samples were obtained from the ongoing ImmuneRACE study (first 160 participants) and from about 1,300 subjects provided by 6 global collaborators. The sample metadata nearly always contained a de-identified subject ID, COVID-19 status, age in years and sex. Where available, HLA class I and class II types were obtained from metadata supplied by the sample provider rather than from assay-based typing.

Collaborating institutions collected whole blood in K2EDTA tubes following their own protocols. Collaborator samples were shipped for TCRbeta analysis as frozen whole blood, isolated PBMCs, or DNA extracted from either sample type. CDR1 and CDR2 were assigned from the germline V gene as SGHRS and YFSETQ. V trim: 4 bases; J trim: 3 bases; unmatched bases: 2. Including cysteine and phenylalanine, the CDR3 has 14 amino acids. Kept here is only the CDR3 DNA, which spans 42 bases and is read in frame from base 1. Study-wide findings and limitations: Clinical and demographic metadata were provided uncurated, with the amount varying by source and participant.

TCRbeta CDR3 regions were amplified from genomic DNA using the immunoSEQ Assay, a bias-controlled multiplex PCR. The original pipeline was this. The number of nucleated cells in each sample was estimated from the amplification of reference gene primers within the assay. To quantify the absolute abundance of each unique TCRbeta CDR3 rearrangement, sequence reads were collapsed and filtered. For each sample, productive Simpson clonality was calculated as the square root of Simpson's diversity index over productive rearrangements. TCRdb's version of the immuneACCESS table is confined to in-frame rearrangements and falls short of the full clone set. An unresolved V gene accounts for under half of the shortfall where checked; the remainder is of unknown origin. Clonal size and the V and J genes are those of that table, whereas D and trimming came from the DNA. Here the sample has about 50,000 clones; about 90% occur a single time. The ten top clones hold approximately 16% of the sample.

Concerning this clone itself: There is no known antigen for this receptor. The sample holds no much larger clone one base away, and base qualities are not on file.

The sequence came from a human donor in a cohort sampled during active COVID-19. The sequenced sample consisted of peripheral blood. Recombination linked TRBV5-1 to TRBJ2-5; 11 bases in the middle match TRBD2. The DNA reads TGCGCCAGCAGCGTACTAGCGGGGGAAGAGACCCAGTACTTC. Its translation is CASSVLAGEETQYF.